The clone carrying this T cell receptor (beta chain) appeared a few times. TCRdb re-derived calls from the 5' RACE reads in MiXCR, one entry per CDR3 protein. The data hold hundreds of thousands of distinct CDR3 sequences, with 20% to 25% observed a single time. Germline V lookup: CDR1 MNHEY, CDR2 SVGEGT. The CDR3 runs 14 residues. V was cut by 10 bases and J by 4 bases, with 16 bases left in between. This entry comes from a study of T-cell memory formation after mild COVID-19. The source is an adult woman who had mild COVID-19 (a few samples of this study predate the infection). Cell type and time point are not known. Sequencing was carried out using PBMCs or a T cell subset sorted from them (not recorded which). The V call is TRBV6-2 or TRBV6-3, the J call TRBJ2-2; D possibly corresponds to TRBD2 (5 bases). The DNA for the CDR3 is TGTGCCACCGGGGAGCGGAGTTTCACCGGGGAGCTGTTTTTT. Its translation: CATGERSFTGELFF.